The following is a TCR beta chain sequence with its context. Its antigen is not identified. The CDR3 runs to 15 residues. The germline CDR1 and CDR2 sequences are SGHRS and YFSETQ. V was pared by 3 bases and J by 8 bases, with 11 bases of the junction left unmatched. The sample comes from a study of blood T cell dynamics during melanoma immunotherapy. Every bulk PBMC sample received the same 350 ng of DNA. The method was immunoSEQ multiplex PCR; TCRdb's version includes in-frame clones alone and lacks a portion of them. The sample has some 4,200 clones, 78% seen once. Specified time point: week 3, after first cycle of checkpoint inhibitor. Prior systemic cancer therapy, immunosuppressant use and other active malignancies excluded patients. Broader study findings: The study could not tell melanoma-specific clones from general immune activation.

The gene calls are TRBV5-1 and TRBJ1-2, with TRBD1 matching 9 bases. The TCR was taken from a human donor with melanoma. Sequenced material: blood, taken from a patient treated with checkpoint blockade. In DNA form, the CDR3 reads TGCGCCAGCAGCTCAGACCCCGGGACAGGGAGCGGCTACACCTTC. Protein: CASSSDPGTGSGYTF.